The following is a T cell receptor (beta chain) sequence with its context. These data come from a study of blood T cell repertoires in COVID-19. Looking at the study overall: T cells, B-cell-depleted T cells, or PBMCs provided the cDNA or gDNA that served as material.

Original processing notes: Amplified reference gene primers provided the basis for estimating nucleated cell counts. Produced via immunoSEQ multiplex PCR; TCRdb's table is partial and in-frame only. The V and J calls and clone size come from that table; D and trimming were worked out from the DNA. Of about 200,000 clones listed, around four fifths are singletons. The V and J ends lost 6 bases and 7 bases respectively, with 15 bases between them. The CDR3 extends over 13 amino acids. Germline V gene lookup returns CDR1 SNHLY and CDR2 FYNNEI. Patients at the Seattle site were enrolled during active infection and followed longitudinally.

Sequencing was done on a sample of peripheral blood. The TCR sequence derives from a man aged 60-69 years with COVID-19, enrolled during active disease. The chain uses TRBV2 and TRBJ1-1; weak D call: TRBD1 (5 bases). DNA of the CDR3: TGTGCCAGCAGAACCCTGCAGGGAGGTGAAGCTTTCTTT. Translated: CASRTLQGGEAFF.